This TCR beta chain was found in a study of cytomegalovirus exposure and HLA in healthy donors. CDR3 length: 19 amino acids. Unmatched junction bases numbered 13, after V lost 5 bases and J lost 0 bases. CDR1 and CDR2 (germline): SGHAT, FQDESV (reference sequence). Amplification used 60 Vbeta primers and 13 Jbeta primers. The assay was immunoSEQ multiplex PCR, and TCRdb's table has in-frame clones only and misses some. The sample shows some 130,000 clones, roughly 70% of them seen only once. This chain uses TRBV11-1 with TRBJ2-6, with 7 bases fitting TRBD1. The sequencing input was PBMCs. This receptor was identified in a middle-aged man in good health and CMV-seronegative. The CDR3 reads CASSPRIGQVSSGANVLTF. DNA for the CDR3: TGTGCCAGCAGCCCCCGGATAGGACAGGTTAGCTCTGGGGCCAACGTCCTGACTTTC.